This TCR beta chain appears in the sequencing data of a study of blood T cells in healthy people across ages. V shed 7 bases and J shed 8 bases, with 17 bases lying between them. The CDR3 runs to 13 residues. Alongside a J-beta primer mix, a sample-barcoded 5' primer served in a second PCR lasting about 6 to 12 cycles. Template switching added a 12-random-nucleotide identifier to every cDNA molecule. TCRdb independently ran MiXCR on the 5' RACE reads; one entry per CDR3 protein. The data hold around 500,000 distinct CDR3 sequences, with roughly 43% observed a single time. The genes are TRBV12-3 or TRBV12-4 and TRBJ1-2; no reliable D call. Input material: blood. The origin of this receptor is an elderly man in good health. Here the CDR3 reads CASTTTDPPGYTF. The CDR3 coding sequence is TGTGCCAGCACCACGACGGATCCCCCAGGCTACACCTTC.